The 20 T cell receptor beta chains in this list originate from one sample, sequenced in a study of human T cells and chemical hapten exposure. TCRdb re-called the RACE reads through MiXCR, storing one row per CDR3 protein. The repertoire has about 77,000 distinct CDR3 sequences, about 8.6% of them found once; the top ten carry 1.7%. Time point here: healthy volunteer bleed at 6 weeks. Before extraction, the whole blood was not fractionated, and total RNA was taken from it. Sequenced input: whole blood. These TCRs come from a female donor in good health. Some clones in this sample may be carry-over from other donors' samples.

This clonotype was recorded at least ten times. The chain has TRBV20-1 and TRBJ1-2; D is uncertain. CDR1 and CDR2 from the germline V gene are DFQATT and SNEGSKA (reference sequence). CDR3 length: 13 amino acids. Trimming stripped 3 bases from V and 2 bases from J, with 10 bases between. CDR3 nucleotides: TGCAGTGCTAGGATACAGAGAAACTATGGCTACACCTTC. Translating gives CSARIQRNYGYTF.

The sample holds many counts of this clonotype. V usage is TRBV18 and J usage is TRBJ1-2; possibly TRBD1 for D (6 bases). Germline V gives CDR1 KGHSH, CDR2 LQKENI. Trimming stripped 3 bases from V and 1 base from J, with 15 bases between. CDR3 length equals 16 residues. CDR3 nucleotide sequence: TGTGCCAGCTCACCCGGACAGCAGTACTTTAACTATGGCTACACCTTC. Amino acids: CASSPGQQYFNYGYTF.

This clonotype has a count of ten or more. The chain carries TRBV15 and TRBJ2-5, with unresolved D. CDR1 and CDR2 (germline): LNHNV, YYDKDF (reference sequence). This CDR3 is built from 12 residues. Trimming took 1 base from V and 4 from J, leaving 4 bases between them. Here the CDR3 DNA reads TGTGCCACCAGCAGAGCAAGAGAGACCCAGTACTTC. Encoded protein: CATSRARETQYF. The variable domain in full, with the rest retrieved from reference TRBV15 and TRBJ2-5, is DAMVIQNPRYQVTQFGKPVTLSCSQTLNHNVMYWYQQKSSQAPKLLFHYYDKDFNNEADTPDNFQSRRPNTSFCFLDIRSPGLGDTAMYLCATSRARETQYFGPGTRLLVL.

This clonotype occurred a few times. The chain recombines TRBV5-1 with TRBJ1-4; D unclear. Looked up from germline, CDR1 is SGHRS and CDR2 is YFSETQ. Trimming left V 1 base short and J 5 bases short, with 9 bases between. This CDR3 contains 14 residues. The CDR3 spells CASSLQSVNEKLFF. The CDR3 nucleotides read TGCGCCAGCAGCTTGCAGTCAGTCAATGAAAAACTGTTTTTT.

This clonotype was seen many times. This chain connects TRBV18 to TRBJ1-2; 7 bases line up with TRBD1. The CDR3 loop spans 15 amino acids. From germline, CDR1 is KGHSH and CDR2 LQKENI. With 3 bases clipped from V and 5 bases from J, the junction kept 9 bases outside the gene matches. DNA of the CDR3: TGTGCCAGCTCACCCTCCCTCGACAGGGCTTATGGCTACACCTTC. Translation gives CASSPSLDRAYGYTF. Full variable domain (rest looked up from reference TRBV18 and TRBJ1-2): NAGVMQNPRHLVRRRGQEARLRCSPMKGHSHVYWYRQLPEEGLKFMVYLQKENIIDESGMPKERFSAEFPKEGPSILRIQQVVRGDSAAYFCASSPSLDRAYGYTFGSGTRLTVV.

The V gene is TRBV6-2 or TRBV6-3, the J gene TRBJ2-1; 10 positions match TRBD2. In germline, CDR1 is MNHEY, CDR2 SVGEGT. V trimming: 6 bases; J trimming: 9 bases; junction bases outside the gene matches: 20. The CDR3 loop spans 18 amino acids. CDR3 in DNA: TGTGCCAGCAGCTCCTCCCTAGCGGGGGCCCTCTTTCGTGGTGAGCAGTTCTTC. Translation gives CASSSSLAGALFRGEQFF.

This clonotype has at least ten counts. J is TRBJ2-7 and V is TRBV20-1, with D tentatively TRBD1 (6 bases). The V end was cut by 5 bases, the J end by 0 bases, with 14 bases between. This CDR3 spans 14 amino acids. Germline CDR1 reads DFQATT; CDR2 reads SNEGSKA (reference sequence). CDR3 in amino acids: CSALTGTNSYEQYF. The CDR3, as DNA: TGCAGTGCTTTGACAGGAACTAACTCCTACGAGCAGTACTTC.

This clonotype was detected only a few times. The chain combines TRBV20-1 with TRBJ2-7; 11 bases line up with TRBD2. The CDR3 length is 15 residues. Per germline, CDR1 DFQATT and CDR2 SNEGSKA (reference sequence). Trimming at V came to 3 bases and at J to 2 bases, leaving 6 bases not matched to a gene. CDR3 in amino acids: CSASGIAGGPYEQYF. CDR3 coding DNA: TGCAGTGCTAGTGGGATAGCGGGGGGGCCCTACGAGCAGTACTTC.

This clonotype has a single count. This may stem from a read error, because a much larger clone lies one nucleotide away. The chain carries TRBV6-5 and TRBJ1-6, with a possible D match to TRBD1 (5 bases). Germline loops: CDR1 MNHEY, CDR2 SVGAGI. The CDR3 has 14 amino acids. The ends were cut back, 8 bases at V and 5 bases at J, with 13 bases in the middle. The CDR3 DNA sequence: TGTGCCAGCGGGAGAGACAGTAATAATTCACCCCTCCACTTT. Translated, it gives CASGRDSNNSPLHF.

The chain has TRBV3-1 and TRBJ2-7; D is undetermined. Looked up from germline, CDR1 is LGHDT and CDR2 is YNNKEL (reference sequence). Trimming removed 1 base from V and 2 bases from J, with 12 bases in between. There are 15 residues in the CDR3. CDR3 protein: CASSQVWSTAYEQYF. CDR3 nucleotides: TGTGCCAGCAGCCAAGTTTGGTCAACCGCCTACGAGCAGTACTTC.

This chain connects TRBV12-3 or TRBV12-4 to TRBJ2-7; 8 bases align to TRBD1. Germline trimming cut 5 bases from V and 6 bases from J; bases unmatched to any gene: 12. This CDR3 is built from 15 residues. The CDR3 is CASSVRDDRGGEQYF. The CDR3 DNA sequence: TGTGCCAGCAGTGTACGAGACGACAGGGGCGGCGAGCAGTACTTC.

In this sample, this clonotype turned up a few times. The gene calls are TRBV10-3 and TRBJ2-3; 14 nucleotides line up with TRBD2. The CDR3 extends over 17 amino acids. V was clipped by 4 bases and J by 0 bases; unmatched bases: 3. From germline, CDR1 is ENHRY and CDR2 SYGVKD. CDR3 nucleotide sequence: TGTGCCATCAGTGGCGGACTAGCGGGGGGTAGCACAGATACGCAGTATTTT. The encoded protein is CAISGGLAGGSTDTQYF.

This clonotype was detected a few times. The CDR3 DNA follows: TGTGCCAGCAGCTTGGCCCTAGCCCCCGAAGAGACCCAGTACTTC. The encoded protein is CASSLALAPEETQYF. This chain connects TRBV5-4 to TRBJ2-5, with a weak D call TRBD2 (5 bases). Trimming removed 0 bases from V and 3 bases from J, with 12 bases in between. The CDR3 has 15 amino acids. From germline, CDR1 is SGHNT and CDR2 YYREEE (reference sequence).

This clonotype occurred many times. V gene TRBV21-1 combines with J gene TRBJ1-5. TRBV21-1 is noted as a pseudogene. This CDR3 contains 14 residues. CDR3 in DNA: TGTGCCAGCAGCCCCGCAGGTGACAATCAGCCCCAGCATTTT. The encoded protein is CASSPAGDNQPQHF.

This clonotype was picked up many times. V and J are TRBV6-5 and TRBJ2-7; 10 bases line up with TRBD1. The ends lost 0 bases at V and 1 base at J; junction bases unmatched: 0. CDR1 and CDR2 (germline): MNHEY, SVGAGI. This CDR3 spans 15 amino acids. CDR3 sequence: CASSYSGQGSYEQYF. In nucleotides, the CDR3 is TGTGCCAGCAGTTACTCGGGACAGGGGTCCTACGAGCAGTACTTC.

At least ten counts were recorded for this clonotype. The chain has TRBV4-3 and TRBJ2-3, with 8 positions matching TRBD2. Germline loops: CDR1 LGHNA, CDR2 YSLEER. The CDR3 covers 18 residues. J gave up 2 bases and V 1 base, and 11 bases lay outside the gene matches. The CDR3 DNA reads TGCGCCAGCAGCCAAGTCTTCAGCGGGGGCCTTTCCACAGATACGCAGTATTTT. It encodes CASSQVFSGGLSTDTQYF.

This clonotype was recorded at least ten times. V usage is TRBV27 and J usage is TRBJ2-6; the D is unclear. Trimming left V 5 bases short and J 1 base short, with 9 bases between. This CDR3 is built from 15 residues. The germline CDR1 and CDR2 sequences are MNHEY and SMNVEV (reference sequence). CDR3 protein: CASSPLWSGANVLTF. The CDR3 DNA reads TGTGCCAGCAGTCCCCTCTGGTCTGGGGCCAACGTCCTGACTTTC.

The rearrangement links TRBV14 to TRBJ1-2; no firm D call. Trimming took off 3 bases at V and 0 bases at J, with 8 bases between the two ends. The CDR3 covers 14 residues. The germline V gene encodes CDR1 SGHDN and CDR2 FVKESK. The CDR3 spells CASSQVLANYGYTF. In nucleotides, the CDR3 is TGTGCCAGCAGCCAGGTTCTAGCTAACTATGGCTACACCTTC.

This sequence joins TRBV7-9 and TRBJ1-1; D remains unclear. This CDR3 has 14 amino acids. CDR1 SEHNR and CDR2 FQNEAQ come from the germline V gene (reference sequence). The V end lost 3 bases, the J end lost 9 bases, and 17 bases lay between the germline ends. The CDR3, as DNA: TGTGCCAGCAGCTTTGTTGCGGTCGGACCCCAAGCTTTCTTT. Its protein is CASSFVAVGPQAFF.

This clonotype was seen a few times. This rearrangement joins TRBV6-1 to TRBJ2-7, with 10 nucleotides matching TRBD1. The CDR3 loop spans 18 amino acids. Germline loops: CDR1 MNHNS, CDR2 SASEGT. After removal of 1 base from V and 5 bases from J, the junction contained 14 bases not matched to a gene. In nucleotides, the CDR3 is TGTGCCAGCAGTGAAGACCCCCCCAGGACAGGGGGTGAGAACGAGCAGTACTTC. This codes for CASSEDPPRTGGENEQYF.